A single sample is the source of the 27 T cell receptor beta chains below, sequenced in a study of cytomegalovirus exposure and HLA in healthy donors. The method was immunoSEQ multiplex PCR; TCRdb's version includes in-frame clones alone and lacks a portion of them. The sample consists of some 130,000 clones, roughly 87% of them appearing once. Sequencing input: PBMCs. Receptors originate from a young woman in good health and CMV-seronegative.

V usage is TRBV27 and J usage is TRBJ1-4, with 8 nucleotides matching TRBD1. The ends lost 2 bases at V and 7 bases at J; junction bases unmatched: 3. This CDR3 contains 14 residues. Germline V lookup: CDR1 MNHEY, CDR2 SMNVEV (reference sequence). The CDR3 reads CASSLQGAGEKLFF. The DNA of the CDR3 is TGTGCCAGCAGTTTACAGGGGGCGGGTGAAAAACTGTTTTTT.

This clone has at least ten counts. The chain uses TRBV7-8 and TRBJ1-5; possibly TRBD1 for D (5 bases). V shed 0 bases and J shed 12 bases, with 6 bases lying between them. Germline lookup yields CDR1 SGHVS and CDR2 FQNEAQ. The CDR3 runs to 11 residues. Here the CDR3 reads CASSLAGDQHF. CDR3 sequence (DNA): TGTGCCAGCAGCTTAGCAGGGGACCAGCATTTT.

The J gene is TRBJ2-3, the V gene TRBV29-1, with D tentatively TRBD2 (5 bases). CDR1 is SQVTM and CDR2 is ANQGSEA in the germline V gene. Between the trimmed V and J ends, which lost 5 bases and 2 bases, there was a span of 11 bases. The CDR3 length is 13 residues. CDR3 residues: CSVRGPPTDTQYF. The CDR3 nucleotides read TGCAGCGTTCGGGGTCCCCCCACAGATACGCAGTATTTT.

The chain employs TRBV7-9 and TRBJ1-6; D gene ambiguous. The V gene's germline CDR1 is SEHNR and CDR2 FQNEAQ (reference sequence). The CDR3 runs to 13 residues. Trimming pared 8 bases from V and 6 bases from J, leaving 11 bases between. The CDR3 nucleotides read TGTGCCAGCGGAGGGAGCGGTAATTCACCCCTCCACTTT. Translation gives CASGGSGNSPLHF.

This CDR3 is CASSGTSERLAKNIQYF. Here the CDR3 DNA reads TGTGCCAGCAGCGGGACTAGCGAACGTCTAGCCAAAAACATTCAGTACTTC. The chain couples TRBV2 to TRBJ2-4, with 10 bases matching TRBD2. The V segment lost 6 bases and the J segment 0 bases; nucleotides outside the gene matches: 8. CDR1 and CDR2 from the germline V gene are SNHLY and FYNNEI. The CDR3 extends over 17 amino acids.

The chain links TRBV4-1 to TRBJ1-3, with 7 nucleotides matching TRBD1. Germline V gene data show CDR1 as MGHRA and CDR2 as YSYEKL. The CDR3 runs 17 residues. V gave up 1 base and J gave up 2 bases; unmatched junction bases: 8. CDR3 coding DNA: TGCGCCAGCAGCCAAGGGGCACAGGGGAGGACTGGAAACACCATATATTTT. Its protein is CASSQGAQGRTGNTIYF.

This chain uses TRBV19 with TRBJ2-7, with a possible D match to TRBD1 (8 bases). Germline values: CDR1 LNHDA, CDR2 SQIVND (reference sequence). The CDR3 runs 15 residues. The germline V and J ends were trimmed by 8 bases and 2 bases, with 19 bases remaining between them. The CDR3 nucleotides read TGTGCCAGTGCAGAAACAGGGGGGGTCCCCTACGAGCAGTACTTC. Protein product: CASAETGGVPYEQYF.

The chain carries TRBV5-5 and TRBJ1-6, with 8 bases identical to TRBD1. V was pared by 4 bases and J by 7 bases, with 10 bases of the junction left unmatched. CDR1 is SGHKS and CDR2 is YYEKEE in the germline V gene (reference sequence). The CDR3 consists of 16 residues. DNA for the CDR3: TGTGCCAGCAGCCCGCGGACAGGGTTGTCGAATTCACCCCTCCACTTT. Translating gives CASSPRTGLSNSPLHF.

The chain employs TRBV7-9 and TRBJ2-6; 7 positions agree with TRBD1. Germline V gene sequence: CDR1 SEHNR, CDR2 FQNEAQ (reference sequence). V lost 5 bases to trimming and J lost 5 bases; unmatched junction nucleotides: 9. The CDR3 has 16 residues. CDR3 sequence (DNA): TGTGCCAGCAGCCGGACAGGTTCCGGGAGGGCCAACGTCCTGACTTTC. Translating gives CASSRTGSGRANVLTF. Based on the CDR3 plus reference TRBV7-9 and TRBJ2-6, the full variable domain is DTGVSQNPRHKITKRGQNVTFRCDPISEHNRLYWYRQTLGQGPEFLTYFQNEAQLEKSRLLSDRFSAERPKGSFSTLEIQRTEQGDSAMYLCASSRTGSGRANVLTFGAGSRLTVL.

This clone was seen a handful of times. The V and J genes are TRBV6-5 and TRBJ1-6; D remains unclear. This CDR3 has 14 residues. The V gene lost 2 bases and the J gene lost 10 bases, with 12 bases spanning the gap. Germline V gene sequence: CDR1 MNHEY, CDR2 SVGAGI. The chain's CDR3 is CASSYSKGGSPLHF. CDR3 nucleotides: TGTGCCAGCAGTTACAGCAAGGGAGGATCACCCCTCCACTTT.

The CDR3 sequence is CASRGHDSYNEQFF. DNA for the CDR3: TGTGCCAGCAGAGGACACGACTCCTACAATGAGCAGTTCTTC. The chain is built from TRBV6-1 and TRBJ2-1; D possibly corresponds to TRBD1 (5 bases). This CDR3 is built from 14 residues. Germline V lookup: CDR1 MNHNS, CDR2 SASEGT. Trimming shortened V by 6 bases and J by 0 bases, and 9 bases separated the two germline ends.

The V gene is TRBV19, the J gene TRBJ2-3; D is perhaps TRBD2 (6 bases). V was shortened by 3 bases and J by 5 bases, with 12 bases between the two germline ends. Per germline, CDR1 LNHDA and CDR2 SQIVND (reference sequence). The CDR3 consists of 14 residues. CDR3 residues: CASSMGGVVDTQYF. The CDR3 nucleotides read TGTGCCAGTAGTATGGGGGGAGTTGTAGATACGCAGTATTTT.

The V and J genes are TRBV6-1 and TRBJ1-1, with 9 nucleotides matching TRBD1. The junction had 3 bases not matched to a gene; V was cut back by 7 bases and J by 6 bases. Germline V gives CDR1 MNHNS, CDR2 SASEGT. This CDR3 comprises 12 residues. CDR3 bases: TGTGCCAGCACCCGACAGGGGGCTGAAGCTTTCTTT. Its translation is CASTRQGAEAFF.

The chain employs TRBV6-1 and TRBJ1-5; 7 bases align to TRBD1. J lost 7 bases, V lost 10 bases, and 13 bases had no gene match. This CDR3 is 14 amino acids long. Germline CDR1 reads MNHNS; CDR2 reads SASEGT. For the CDR3, the DNA is TGTGCCACCAAACTCACAACAGGGGAACAGCCCCAGCATTTT. This encodes CATKLTTGEQPQHF.

This chain uses TRBV5-6 with TRBJ1-3; unclear D gene. CDR3 length equals 12 residues. The V gene's germline CDR1 is SGHDT and CDR2 YYEEEE. Trimming took off 1 base at V and 4 bases at J, with 3 bases between the two ends. The CDR3 nucleotides are TGTGCCAGCAGCTTGTCAGGAAACACCATATATTTT. Translating gives CASSLSGNTIYF.

The V gene is TRBV7-9, the J gene TRBJ2-1; TRBD1 agrees at 11 bases. Germline V gene data show CDR1 as SEHNR and CDR2 as FQNEAQ (reference sequence). This CDR3 is 14 amino acids long. V lost 8 bases and J lost 6; bases outside the gene matches: 6. DNA for the CDR3: TGTGCCAGCCCACCCGGGACAGGGGGCAATGAGCAGTTCTTC. Amino acid sequence: CASPPGTGGNEQFF.

This sequence joins TRBV12-5 and TRBJ1-6, with 8 positions matching TRBD1. Germline CDR1 LGHNT, CDR2 FRNRAP. The CDR3 consists of 16 residues. Trimming took 5 bases from V and 5 from J; bases not matched to a gene: 8. In DNA form, the CDR3 reads TGTGCTAGTGGTATGCCAGGGGGCCGGGATAATTCACCCCTCCACTTT. It codes for CASGMPGGRDNSPLHF. Full variable domain (remainder filled in from reference TRBV12-5 and TRBJ1-6): DARVTQTPRHKVTEMGQEVTMRCQPILGHNTVFWYRQTMMQGLELLAYFRNRAPLDDSGMPKDRFSAEMPDATLATLKIQPSEPRDSAVYFCASGMPGGRDNSPLHFGNGTRLTVT.

The chain employs TRBV18 and TRBJ1-1; D possibly corresponds to TRBD1 (5 bases). The CDR3 runs 14 residues. The germline V gene encodes CDR1 KGHSH and CDR2 LQKENI. V was clipped by 3 bases and J by 6 bases, with 14 bases between them. This chain's CDR3 is CASSPKGWGSEAFF. In nucleotides, the CDR3 is TGTGCCAGCTCACCCAAGGGGTGGGGTTCTGAAGCTTTCTTT.

The J gene is TRBJ1-3, the V gene TRBV5-1; tentative D call: TRBD1 (6 bases). The CDR3 sequence is 18 residues long. Germline-derived CDR1 and CDR2 are SGHRS and YFSETQ. Trimming shortened V by 4 bases and J by 2 bases, and 22 bases separated the two germline ends. The CDR3 nucleotides are TGCGCCAGCAGCCAATCCCACAGGGACCCTTTTCCTGGAAACACCATATATTTT. This translates into CASSQSHRDPFPGNTIYF. The full variable domain, in which reference TRBV5-1 and TRBJ1-3 provide the parts outside the CDR3, is KAGVTQTPRYLIKTRGQQVTLSCSPISGHRSVSWYQQTPGQGLQFLFEYFSETQRNKGNFPGRFSGRQFSNSRSEMNVSTLELGDSALYLCASSQSHRDPFPGNTIYFGEGSWLTVV.

J is TRBJ2-2 and V is TRBV4-2; maybe TRBD1 (6 bases). Germline V CDR1 and CDR2: LGHNA, YNFKEQ. V lost 1 base and J lost 13, with 13 bases in between. The CDR3 sequence is 13 residues long. CDR3 loop: CASSQVAGAVLFF. CDR3 DNA sequence: TGTGCCAGCAGCCAAGTGGCAGGGGCCGTGCTGTTTTTT.

J is TRBJ2-5 and V is TRBV7-2; 8 nucleotides match TRBD2. Unmatched junction bases numbered 7, after V lost 5 bases and J lost 5 bases. This CDR3 has 14 amino acids. Germline V gives CDR1 SGHTA, CDR2 FQGNSA. The CDR3 nucleotides are TGTGCCAGCAGCGCATCGGGGGGGCTTGAGACCCAGTACTTC. It yields the protein CASSASGGLETQYF.

This chain links TRBV2 with TRBJ1-5; D unresolved. Germline loops: CDR1 SNHLY, CDR2 FYNNEI. The V end was cut by 4 bases, the J end by 5 bases, with 6 bases between. This CDR3 contains 12 residues. In nucleotides, the CDR3 is TGTGCCAGCAGTGCTCTTGATCAGCCCCAGCATTTT. This sequence encodes CASSALDQPQHF.

The CDR3 coding sequence is TGTGCCAGCAGCTCGGACAACTCCTATGGCTACACCTTC. Residues: CASSSDNSYGYTF. This chain links TRBV7-9 with TRBJ1-2; D may be TRBD1 (5 bases). CDR3 length: 13 amino acids. Germline-derived CDR1 and CDR2 are SEHNR and FQNEAQ (reference sequence). Trimming took 4 bases from V and 4 from J, leaving 10 bases between them.

This sequence joins TRBV27 and TRBJ1-1; TRBD1 might be the D (5 bases). Germline V gene data show CDR1 as MNHEY and CDR2 as SMNVEV (reference sequence). V lost 3 bases and J lost 1, with 12 bases in between. CDR3 size: 15 residues. The CDR3 region is CASSFTAGGNTEAFF. CDR3 nucleotides: TGTGCCAGCAGTTTTACAGCGGGGGGGAACACTGAAGCTTTCTTT.

The genes are TRBV7-2 and TRBJ1-1; the match to TRBD1 covers 8 bases. J lost 5 bases, V lost 5 bases, and 10 bases had no gene match. Per germline, CDR1 SGHTA and CDR2 FQGNSA. This CDR3 has 15 amino acids. The CDR3 DNA is TGTGCCAGCAGCGAGTCCGGGACAGGAGGAACTGAAGCTTTCTTT. This translates into CASSESGTGGTEAFF.

This clone was detected once. This chain uses TRBV11-2 with TRBJ2-5, with D tentatively TRBD1 (6 bases). Germline lookup yields CDR1 SGHAT and CDR2 FQNNGV. This CDR3 has 15 amino acids. V lost 2 bases and J lost 2, with 12 bases in between. CDR3 bases: TGTGCCAGCAGCTTATGGGGGCGAAAGCAAGAGACCCAGTACTTC. Translation: CASSLWGRKQETQYF.

V gene TRBV27 combines with J gene TRBJ1-4; the match to TRBD1 covers 7 bases. Germline V CDR1 and CDR2: MNHEY, SMNVEV (reference sequence). The CDR3 runs to 14 residues. V shed 5 bases, J shed 8 bases, and the junction held 8 bases outside the gene matches. CDR3 sequence: CASSMDRRNEKLFF. CDR3 coding DNA: TGTGCCAGCAGTATGGACAGGAGAAACGAAAAACTGTTTTTT. Supplemented by reference TRBV27 and TRBJ1-4, the full variable domain reads EAQVTQNPRYLITVTGKKLTVTCSQNMNHEYMSWYRQDPGLGLRQIYYSMNVEVTDKGDVPEGYKVSRKEKRNFPLILESPSPNQTSLYFCASSMDRRNEKLFFGSGTQLSVL.